These 11 T cell receptor beta chains were all obtained from the same sample, sequenced in a study of T cells in Graves' hyperthyroidism and ophthalmopathy. The source material, RNA transcripts, was used to amplify TCR beta CDR3 regions. An initial round of RT-PCR targeting the TCR CDR3 relied on the HTBI primer set. A single record per CDR3 protein comes from TCRdb applying MiXCR to the multiplex PCR reads. The sample comprises roughly 360,000 distinct CDR3 sequences, roughly 14% of which are singletons, and less than 25% rests with the top ten. Sequencing was done on a sample of blood. Receptors were obtained from a man aged 25-45 years with Graves' hyperthyroidism that later progressed to Graves' ophthalmopathy.

This clonotype was picked up many times. The V and J genes are TRBV27 and TRBJ1-2, with TRBD1 matching 9 bases. Per germline, CDR1 MNHEY and CDR2 SMNVEV (reference sequence). The CDR3 spans 13 residues. The V and J ends lost 4 bases and 8 bases, in that order; junction bases with no gene match: 5. CDR3 nucleotide sequence: TGTGCCAGCAGTTGGGGACAGGGATGGGGCTACACCTTC. Protein sequence: CASSWGQGWGYTF.

In this sample, this clonotype turned up a few times. The rearrangement uses TRBV6-1 and TRBJ1-1; D unclear. The germline gives CDR1 MNHNS, CDR2 SASEGT. The V end lost 8 bases, the J end lost 2 bases, and 12 bases lay between the germline ends. The length of the CDR3 is 13 residues. CDR3 bases: TGTGCCAGCTACTTAGACTCCAACACTGAAGCTTTCTTT. Translation: CASYLDSNTEAFF.

The chain recombines TRBV4-1 with TRBJ2-1; TRBD1 agrees at 11 bases. V was clipped by 5 bases and J by 10 bases; unmatched bases: 7. CDR3 size: 14 residues. Per the germline V gene, CDR1 is MGHRA and CDR2 is YSYEKL. The CDR3 bases are TGCGCCAGCAGCTTGGGGACAGGGGGGCGAGAGCAGTTCTTC. Translation gives CASSLGTGGREQFF.

The V call is TRBV6-1, the J call TRBJ2-5, with 7 bases fitting TRBD2. Germline V gene lookup returns CDR1 MNHNS and CDR2 SASEGT. The CDR3 runs to 16 residues. Unmatched junction bases numbered 10, after V lost 5 bases and J lost 1 base. CDR3 DNA sequence: TGTGCCAGCAGTCCCCTTGGGGGGGGGATCCAAGAGACCCAGTACTTC. Its protein product is CASSPLGGGIQETQYF.

The CDR3 DNA follows: TGCAGCGTGACAGGAACTAGCACAGATACGCAGTATTTT. Its protein product is CSVTGTSTDTQYF. The chain joins TRBV29-1 to TRBJ2-3; the D gene is possibly TRBD1 (6 bases). The CDR3 has 13 residues. Trimming pared 6 bases from V and 0 bases from J, leaving 10 bases between. The germline CDR1 and CDR2 sequences are SQVTM and ANQGSEA.

This clonotype was detected many times. The CDR3 sequence is CASSEAGAGGYEQYF. As DNA, the CDR3 is TGTGCCAGCAGTGAAGCAGGAGCGGGGGGTTACGAGCAGTACTTC. The chain joins TRBV2 to TRBJ2-7, with 9 bases aligning to TRBD2. Trimming at V came to 0 bases and at J to 4 bases, leaving 4 bases not matched to a gene. The length of the CDR3 is 15 residues. CDR1 is SNHLY, CDR2 FYNNEI, per germline.

Ten or more counts support this clonotype. J is TRBJ2-7 and V is TRBV11-3; possible D gene TRBD1, 6 bases. Per the germline V gene, CDR1 is SGHNT and CDR2 is YENEEA. The CDR3 consists of 16 residues. With 5 bases removed from V and 3 bases from J, the gap between germline ends came to 20 bases. The CDR3 region is CASSAWTVAPFYEQYF. Written as DNA, the CDR3 is TGTGCCAGCAGCGCATGGACAGTAGCACCTTTCTACGAGCAGTACTTC.

J is TRBJ2-1 and V is TRBV12-3 or TRBV12-4; 8 nucleotides align to TRBD2. V trimming: 2 bases; J trimming: 8 bases; junction bases outside the gene matches: 5. This CDR3 comprises 14 residues. CDR3 sequence (DNA): TGTGCCAGCAGTTTACTCGGGGGGGCGTATGAGCAGTTCTTC. As protein: CASSLLGGAYEQFF.

This chain uses TRBV19 with TRBJ2-7; D is possibly TRBD1 (6 bases). The CDR3 consists of 14 residues. CDR1 is LNHDA and CDR2 is SQIVND in the germline V gene (reference sequence). Trimming removed 2 bases from V and 5 bases from J, with 13 bases in between. The CDR3 sequence: CASSIRQGLDEQYF. In nucleotides, the CDR3 is TGTGCCAGTAGTATAAGGCAGGGGCTCGACGAGCAGTACTTC.

This clonotype has at least ten counts. The CDR3 here is CASIRDRGAANTEAFF. CDR3 sequence (DNA): TGTGCCAGCATCCGGGACAGGGGGGCGGCGAACACTGAAGCTTTCTTT. The chain combines TRBV2 with TRBJ1-1, with TRBD1 matching over 11 bases. V was clipped by 7 bases and J by 1 base; unmatched bases: 8. CDR3 length: 16 amino acids. From germline, CDR1 is SNHLY and CDR2 FYNNEI. Variable domain in full (rest from reference TRBV2 and TRBJ1-1): EPEVTQTPSHQVTQMGQEVILRCVPISNHLYFYWYRQILGQKVEFLVSFYNNEISEKSEIFDDQFSVERPDGSNFTLKIRSTKLEDSAMYFCASIRDRGAANTEAFFGQGTRLTVV.

The table lists this clonotype with many counts. V gene TRBV11-2 combines with J gene TRBJ1-5; a weak D match, TRBD1 (5 bases). The V and J ends lost 0 bases and 8 bases respectively, with 11 bases between them. Per the germline V gene, CDR1 is SGHAT and CDR2 is FQNNGV. This CDR3 spans 14 amino acids. CDR3 amino acids: CASSLDRWGEPQHF. DNA for the CDR3: TGTGCCAGCAGCTTAGATCGGTGGGGGGAGCCCCAGCATTTT.